The rows below give T cell receptor beta chains drawn from one sample of a study of siplizumab effects on memory and regulatory T cells. TCRdb keeps only in-frame clones here, not all; method: immunoSEQ multiplex PCR. In the table there are under 110,000 clones, around 90% of which are singletons. Sequencing input: non-Treg CD4+ T cells sorted from blood. The receptor set was obtained from a human donor in good health. The CDR3 runs from the conserved cysteine through the conserved F or W. The order of the fields is CDR3 length, J gene, V gene, CDR3 protein.

14 | TRBJ2-5 | TRBV19 | CASSITGAMETQYF
14 | TRBJ2-7 | TRBV5-3 | CARIILPISYEQYF
15 | TRBJ2-3 | TRBV5-1 | CASSLTGASTDTQYF
14 | TRBJ1-1 | TRBV2 | CASSDPRGLPEAFF
15 | TRBJ1-6 | TRBV9 | CASSVEHGDNSPLHF
11 | TRBJ2-7 | TRBV20-1 | CSAQGGGQQYF
20 | TRBJ2-3 | TRBV21-1 | CASSKRGLAGILGVTDTQYF
15 | TRBJ1-1 | TRBV5-1 | CASSLDLGRNTEAFF
16 | TRBJ2-2 | TRBV4-1 | CASSREGGGRTGELFF
11 | TRBJ2-1 | TRBV19 | CASGGLYEQFF
15 | TRBJ2-3 | TRBV7-6 | CASSWSRSSTDTQYF
15 | TRBJ2-7 | TRBV6-5 | CASSYWASGFYGQYF
19 | TRBJ2-1 | TRBV11-3 | CASSLGLAGSVFSYNEQFF
14 | TRBJ2-7 | TRBV6-1 | CASNEGGGPYEQYF
15 | TRBJ1-1 | TRBV12-5 | CASGKGTGMNTEAFF
14 | TRBJ2-2 | TRBV25-1 | CASSERGSTGELFF
14 | TRBJ2-7 | TRBV14 | CASSQGTPWAEQYF
13 | TRBJ2-7 | TRBV28 | CASSPRGYHEQYF
14 | TRBJ2-7 | TRBV18 | CASSPGQDPYEQYF
17 | TRBJ2-1 | TRBV7-8 | CASSLAELARVSGEQFF
13 | TRBJ1-1 | TRBV30 | CAWSSTGATEAFF
13 | TRBJ2-1 | TRBV7-2 | CASSLPLGDEQFF
15 | TRBJ1-2 | TRBV5-1 | CASSSGTGGPYGYTF
13 | TRBJ1-1 | TRBV10-3 | CAISGSLNTEAFF
15 | TRBJ2-4 | TRBV4-2 | CASSQAWDRVGVQYF
11 | TRBJ2-7 | TRBV30 | CAWSVLAEQYF
15 | TRBJ1-3 | TRBV9 | CASSVGTVSGNTIYF
15 | TRBJ2-3 | TRBV5-1 | CASSRGGTGTDTQYF
13 | TRBJ2-5 | TRBV30 | CAWSKDLGETQYF
15 | TRBJ2-7 | TRBV13 | CASSKTSGRTSEQYF
14 | TRBJ2-7 | TRBV28 | CASSRTGVGYEQYF
13 | TRBJ2-3 | TRBV12-5 | CASGPAGQTTQYF
14 | TRBJ2-7 | TRBV25-1 | CASSIAGGRYEQYF
18 | TRBJ2-5 | TRBV19 | CASSIRSRGTGGLETQYF
15 | TRBJ2-1 | TRBV2 | CASRPGLASYNEQFF
15 | TRBJ2-1 | TRBV5-6 | CASSPGQGAYGEQFF
15 | TRBJ1-5 | TRBV7-2 | CASSLVSRVGQPQHF
14 | TRBJ1-2 | TRBV7-8 | CASSTRIQDTGYTF
15 | TRBJ2-1 | TRBV6-5 | CASSYPGQANNEQFF
15 | TRBJ1-2 | TRBV15 | CATSRGGGTGPAKAF
15 | TRBJ2-7 | TRBV7-6 | CASSSSTGLLREQYF
13 | TRBJ2-7 | TRBV6-5 | CASSYRNRYEQYF
11 | TRBJ2-5 | TRBV6-9 | CASSEVVTQYF